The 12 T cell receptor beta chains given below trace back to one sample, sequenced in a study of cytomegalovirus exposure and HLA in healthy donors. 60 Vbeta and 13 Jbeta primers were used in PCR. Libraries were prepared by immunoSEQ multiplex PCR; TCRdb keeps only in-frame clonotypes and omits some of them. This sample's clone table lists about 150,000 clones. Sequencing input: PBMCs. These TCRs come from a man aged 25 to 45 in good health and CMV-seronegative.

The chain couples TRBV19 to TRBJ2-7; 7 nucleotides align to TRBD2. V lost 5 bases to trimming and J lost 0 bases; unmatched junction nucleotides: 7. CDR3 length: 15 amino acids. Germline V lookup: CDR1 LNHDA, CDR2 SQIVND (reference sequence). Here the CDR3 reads CASSFSSGYSYEQYF. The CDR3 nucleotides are TGTGCCAGTAGTTTTTCTAGCGGATACTCCTACGAGCAGTACTTC.

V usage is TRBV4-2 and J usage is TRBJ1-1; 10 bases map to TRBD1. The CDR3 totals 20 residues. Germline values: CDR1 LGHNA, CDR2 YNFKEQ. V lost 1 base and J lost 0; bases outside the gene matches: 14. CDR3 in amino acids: CASSQVIKAGTGALNTEAFF. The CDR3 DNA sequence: TGTGCCAGCAGCCAAGTAATAAAGGCGGGGACAGGGGCCCTGAACACTGAAGCTTTCTTT.

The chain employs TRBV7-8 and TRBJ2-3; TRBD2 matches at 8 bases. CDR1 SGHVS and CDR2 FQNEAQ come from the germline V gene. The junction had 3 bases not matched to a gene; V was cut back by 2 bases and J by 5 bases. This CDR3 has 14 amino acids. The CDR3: CASSLYGRVDTQYF. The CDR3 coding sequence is TGTGCCAGCAGCTTATACGGGAGGGTAGATACGCAGTATTTT.

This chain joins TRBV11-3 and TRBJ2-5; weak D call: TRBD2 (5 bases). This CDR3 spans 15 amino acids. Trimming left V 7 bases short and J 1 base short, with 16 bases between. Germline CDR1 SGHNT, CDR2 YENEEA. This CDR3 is CASTRSGVFQETQYF. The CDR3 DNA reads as TGTGCCAGCACCAGATCCGGGGTCTTCCAAGAGACCCAGTACTTC.

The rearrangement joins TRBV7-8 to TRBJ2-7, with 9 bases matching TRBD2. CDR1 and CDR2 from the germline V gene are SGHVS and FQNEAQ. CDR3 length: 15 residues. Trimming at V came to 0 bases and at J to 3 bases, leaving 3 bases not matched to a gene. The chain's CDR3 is CASSLAGLAHYEQYF. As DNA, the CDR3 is TGTGCCAGCAGCTTAGCGGGACTAGCCCACTACGAGCAGTACTTC.

The CDR3: CATSIDRVGYGYTF. The CDR3, as DNA: TGTGCCACCAGCATTGACAGGGTCGGGTATGGCTACACCTTC. J is TRBJ1-2 and V is TRBV15; 7 bases line up with TRBD1. This CDR3 is 14 amino acids long. The trim removed 4 bases at V and 5 bases at J, leaving 7 bases unmatched. Germline V lookup: CDR1 LNHNV, CDR2 YYDKDF (reference sequence). Drawing the rest from reference TRBV15 and TRBJ1-2, the complete variable domain is DAMVIQNPRYQVTQFGKPVTLSCSQTLNHNVMYWYQQKSSQAPKLLFHYYDKDFNNEADTPDNFQSRRPNTSFCFLDIRSPGLGDTAMYLCATSIDRVGYGYTFGSGTRLTVV.

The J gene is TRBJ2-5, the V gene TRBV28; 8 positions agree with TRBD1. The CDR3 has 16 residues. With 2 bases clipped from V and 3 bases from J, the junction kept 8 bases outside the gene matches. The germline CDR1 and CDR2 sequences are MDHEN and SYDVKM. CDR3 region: CASSLERTGSKETQYF. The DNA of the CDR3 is TGTGCCAGCAGTTTAGAAAGGACAGGGTCAAAAGAGACCCAGTACTTC.

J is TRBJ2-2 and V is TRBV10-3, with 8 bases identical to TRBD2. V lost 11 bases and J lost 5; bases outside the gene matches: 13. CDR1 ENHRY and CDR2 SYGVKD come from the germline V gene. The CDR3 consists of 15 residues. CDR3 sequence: CAGAGGRLRTGELFF. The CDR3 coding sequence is TGTGCCGGGGCGGGCGGGAGGTTAAGGACCGGGGAGCTGTTTTTT.

The CDR3 reads CAISGGRARGVETQYF. As DNA, the CDR3 is TGTGCCATCAGTGGGGGCAGGGCTCGGGGGGTAGAGACCCAGTACTTC. The chain uses TRBV10-3 and TRBJ2-5; 7 nucleotides align to TRBD2. V shed 4 bases, J shed 4 bases, and the junction held 12 bases outside the gene matches. The CDR3 contains 16 residues. CDR1 and CDR2 (germline): ENHRY, SYGVKD.

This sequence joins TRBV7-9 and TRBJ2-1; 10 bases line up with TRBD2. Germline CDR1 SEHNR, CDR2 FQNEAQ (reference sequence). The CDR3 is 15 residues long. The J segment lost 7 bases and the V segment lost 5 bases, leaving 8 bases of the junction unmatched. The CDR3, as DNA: TGTGCCAGCAGCCCAGCGGGAGGGCCTCGTAATGAGCAGTTCTTC. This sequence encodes CASSPAGGPRNEQFF.

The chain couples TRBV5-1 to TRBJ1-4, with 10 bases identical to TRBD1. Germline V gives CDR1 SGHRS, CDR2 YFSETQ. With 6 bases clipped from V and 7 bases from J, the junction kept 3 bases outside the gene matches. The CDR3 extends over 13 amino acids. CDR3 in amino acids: CASTGQGGEKLFF. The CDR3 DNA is TGCGCCAGCACCGGACAGGGGGGTGAAAAACTGTTTTTT. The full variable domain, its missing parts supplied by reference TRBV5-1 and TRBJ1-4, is KAGVTQTPRYLIKTRGQQVTLSCSPISGHRSVSWYQQTPGQGLQFLFEYFSETQRNKGNFPGRFSGRQFSNSRSEMNVSTLELGDSALYLCASTGQGGEKLFFGSGTQLSVL.

The CDR3 region has the DNA TGTGCCAGCAGCGTACACGGAGCTACTGAAGCTTTCTTT. This translates into CASSVHGATEAFF. The chain employs TRBV9 and TRBJ1-1; no clear D. Germline V gives CDR1 SGDLS, CDR2 YYNGEE. There are 13 residues in the CDR3. Deletions cut 1 base from V and 5 bases from J, with 9 bases between.